The TCR beta chain under discussion was sequenced for a study of T cell repertoires in aging, cancer and after chemotherapy. On this clonotype: Its antigen is currently unknown.

Findings and limits, study-wide: Age-matched healthy donors had significantly more diverse, less clonal blood TCR repertoires than untreated cancer patients.

The template was genomic DNA from peripheral blood, not RNA. Multiplex touch-down PCR with TRB-A/B primers amplified rearranged V-D-J TRB sequences. From the multiplex PCR reads, TCRdb called clonotypes with MiXCR, one entry per CDR3 protein. The profile shows about 2,700 distinct CDR3 sequences, approximately 20% of them singletons. The material sequenced was blood. This sequence was found in a human donor with a solid tumor.

CDR3: CASSSDANSPLHF. The CDR3 DNA reads TGTGCCAGCAGTTCGGATGCGAATTCACCCCTCCACTTT. V gene TRBV6-5 combines with J gene TRBJ1-6, with D unresolved. This CDR3 spans 13 amino acids. V dropped 4 bases and J dropped 7 bases, with 8 bases sitting between them. CDR1 is MNHEY and CDR2 is SVGAGI in the germline V gene.